This T cell receptor (beta chain) originates from a study of T cell repertoires in cytomegalovirus infection. Looking at the study overall: Evidence of both CMV infection and a matching HLA type came from public TCR beta signatures. General study findings and limits: In two of eight donors, the top clonotype was HLA-C-restricted CMV-specific. Cumulative public TCR beta family frequency identified CMV carriers with the relevant HLA.

The V gene's germline CDR1 is SNHLY and CDR2 FYNNEI. CDR3 size: 15 residues. V gave up 0 bases and J gave up 10 bases; unmatched junction bases: 4. TCRdb ran MiXCR on the reads and lists one entry per CDR3 protein. The sample gives some 230,000 distinct CDR3 sequences, about 23% of which show up once; about 20% is in the top ten. This clonotype was seen only a few times. What it binds is unknown. The sequence was obtained from a human donor in good health (CMV status not recorded). Some clones in this sample may be carry-over from other donors' samples. The chain employs TRBV2 and TRBJ2-1; 12 nucleotides align to TRBD2. Sample: CD8+ T cells from PBMCs. CDR3: CASSEALAGGKEQFF. CDR3 in DNA: TGTGCCAGCAGTGAAGCTCTAGCGGGGGGGAAGGAGCAGTTCTTC.